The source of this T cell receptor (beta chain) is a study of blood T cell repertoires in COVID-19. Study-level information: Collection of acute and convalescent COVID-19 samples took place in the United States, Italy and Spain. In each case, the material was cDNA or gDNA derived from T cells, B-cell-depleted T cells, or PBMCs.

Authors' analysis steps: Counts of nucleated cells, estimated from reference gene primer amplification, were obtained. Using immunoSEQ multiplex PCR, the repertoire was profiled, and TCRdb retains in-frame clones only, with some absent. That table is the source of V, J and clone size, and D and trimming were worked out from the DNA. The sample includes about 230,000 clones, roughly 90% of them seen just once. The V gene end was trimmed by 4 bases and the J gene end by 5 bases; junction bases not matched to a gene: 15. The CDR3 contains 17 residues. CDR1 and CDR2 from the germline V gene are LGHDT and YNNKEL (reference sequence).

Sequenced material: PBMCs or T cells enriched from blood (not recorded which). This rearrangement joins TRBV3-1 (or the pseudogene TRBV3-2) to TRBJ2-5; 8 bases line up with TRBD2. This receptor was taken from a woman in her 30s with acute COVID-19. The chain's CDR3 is CASSLFPGGAISETQYF. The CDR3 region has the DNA TGTGCCAGCAGCCTCTTCCCCGGGGGGGCCATTTCGGAGACCCAGTACTTC.